This T cell receptor beta chain is drawn from a study of T cells in narcolepsy. CDR1 and CDR2 from the germline V gene are MGHRA and YSYEKL. Trimming cost V 0 bases and J 5 bases; bases outside gene matches: 5. CDR3 length: 15 amino acids. Study outcomes and limitations: Blood of same and different patients, but not healthy controls, reportedly held recurring autoreactive clonotypes.

On this clone: What it recognizes is unknown.

Repertoires were generated with immunoSEQ multiplex PCR, while TCRdb's copy carries only in-frame clones and drops some. The top ten hold approximately 0.99% of the sample, which has just under 35,000 clones, 65% to 85% seen once. The chain is built from TRBV4-1 and TRBJ1-2; 8 positions agree with TRBD1. This receptor was obtained from a human donor in good health. Sample: memory (CD45RA-) CD4+ T cells from blood. CDR3 sequence reads: CASSQETGGFYGYTF. CDR3 in DNA: TGCGCCAGCAGCCAAGAAACAGGGGGTTTTTATGGCTACACCTTC.